This TCR beta chain is from a study of shared clonotypes between healthy human individuals. Study-wide results and limits: Larger estimated richness was generally recorded for naive subsets relative to memory subsets.

Profiled with immunoSEQ multiplex PCR; TCRdb holds only in-frame clones, not every one. The repertoire holds a few million clones, with approximately 93% as singletons. Only one count was recorded for this clone. Its target is not known. This CDR3 region has 16 residues. The ends lost 7 bases at V and 5 bases at J; junction bases unmatched: 18. The germline V gene encodes CDR1 SQVTM and CDR2 ANQGSEA. Donors, without exception, were Caucasian adults residing in Nashville, Tennessee. The chain is built from TRBV29-1 and TRBJ2-5; TRBD1 matches 8 bases. Material: naive CD4+ T cells from PBMCs. Subset in this sample: CD45RA+ positively selected. The TCR was taken from a man aged 18 to 30 in good health. Some clones in this sample may be carry-over from other donors' samples. DNA for the CDR3: TGCAGCGCTGCAAGTACTAGGACAGGGAGCTCGGAGACCCAGTACTTC. It translates to CSAASTRTGSSETQYF. Using reference TRBV29-1 and TRBJ2-5 for the parts outside the CDR3, the full variable domain is SAVISQKPSRDICQRGTSLTIQCQVDSQVTMMFWYRQQPGQSLTLIATANQGSEATYESGFVIDKFPISRPNLTFSTLTVSNMSPEDSSIYLCSAASTRTGSSETQYFGPGTRLLVL.